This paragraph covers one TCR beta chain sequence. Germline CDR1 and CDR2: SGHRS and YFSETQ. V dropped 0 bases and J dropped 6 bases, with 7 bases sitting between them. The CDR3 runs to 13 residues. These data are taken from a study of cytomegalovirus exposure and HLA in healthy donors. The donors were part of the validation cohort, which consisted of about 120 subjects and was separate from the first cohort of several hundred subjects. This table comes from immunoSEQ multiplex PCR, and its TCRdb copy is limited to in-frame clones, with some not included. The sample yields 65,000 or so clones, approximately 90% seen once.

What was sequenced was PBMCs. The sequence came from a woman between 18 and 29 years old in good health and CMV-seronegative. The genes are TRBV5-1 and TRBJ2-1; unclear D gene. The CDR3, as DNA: TGCGCCAGCAGCTTGGGTCGGAGCAATGAGCAGTTCTTC. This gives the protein CASSLGRSNEQFF.